This T cell receptor (beta chain) emerged from a study of T cell clonotyping in hematopoietic cell transplantation. Time point of the sample: recipient sample about 28 days before transplant, after cytoreduction. Libraries were prepared by immunoSEQ multiplex PCR; TCRdb keeps only in-frame clonotypes and omits some of them. The table records roughly 5,300 clones, roughly 84% of them present only once. The sequence derives from a man in his fifties or sixties with acute myeloid leukemia. Some clones in this sample may be carry-over from other donors' samples. The specimen was peripheral blood mononuclear cells, collected before stem cell transplant.

This CDR3 is CASSRADRGRMGYGYTF. The CDR3 DNA follows: TGTGCCAGTAGTAGGGCGGACAGGGGGCGCATGGGCTATGGCTACACCTTC. V is TRBV19 and J is TRBJ1-2, with 11 nucleotides matching TRBD1. V lost 4 bases and J lost 4; bases outside the gene matches: 11. The germline V gene encodes CDR1 LNHDA and CDR2 SQIVND (reference sequence). The CDR3 totals 17 residues. The whole variable domain, filled in from reference TRBV19 and TRBJ1-2, reads DGGITQSPKYLFRKEGQNVTLSCEQNLNHDAMYWYRQDPGQGLRLIYYSQIVNDFQKGDIAEGYSVSREKKESFPLTVTSAQKNPTAFYLCASSRADRGRMGYGYTFGSGTRLTVV.